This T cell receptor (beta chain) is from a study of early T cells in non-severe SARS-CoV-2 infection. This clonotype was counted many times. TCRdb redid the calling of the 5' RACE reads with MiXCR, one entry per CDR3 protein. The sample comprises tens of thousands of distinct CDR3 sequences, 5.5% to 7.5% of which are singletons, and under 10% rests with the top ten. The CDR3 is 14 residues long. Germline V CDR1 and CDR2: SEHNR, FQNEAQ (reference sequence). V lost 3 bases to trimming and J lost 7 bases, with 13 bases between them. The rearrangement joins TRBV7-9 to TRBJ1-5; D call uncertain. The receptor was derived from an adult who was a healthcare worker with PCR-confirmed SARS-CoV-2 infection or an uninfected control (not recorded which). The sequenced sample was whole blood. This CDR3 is CASSFGGVGQPQHF. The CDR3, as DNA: TGTGCCAGCAGCTTTGGCGGGGTGGGACAGCCCCAGCATTTT.